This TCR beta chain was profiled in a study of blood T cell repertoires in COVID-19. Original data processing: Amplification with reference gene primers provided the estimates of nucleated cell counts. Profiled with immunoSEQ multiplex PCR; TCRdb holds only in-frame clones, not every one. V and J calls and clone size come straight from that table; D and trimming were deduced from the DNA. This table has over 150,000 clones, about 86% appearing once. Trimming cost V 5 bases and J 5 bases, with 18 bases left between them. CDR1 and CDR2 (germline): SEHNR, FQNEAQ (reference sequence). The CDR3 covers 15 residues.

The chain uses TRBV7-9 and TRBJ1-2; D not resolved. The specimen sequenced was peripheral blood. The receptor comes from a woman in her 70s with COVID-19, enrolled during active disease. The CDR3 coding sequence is TGTGCCAGCAGCAACCCCGACCGGTTGCGGTATGGCTACACCTTC. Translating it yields CASSNPDRLRYGYTF.